This TCR beta chain appears in the sequencing data of a study of vaccination effects on CD4 cells after COVID-19. Ahead of sequencing, the ViraFEST assay grew antigen-specific CD4+ T cells using viral peptide pools. On roughly day 10 of culture, CD4+ T cells were separated out. Two-dose vaccination with either BNT162b2 or mRNA-1273 was given to the participants. Having tested negative for nucleocapsid antibodies, the vaccine recipients showed no prior SARS-CoV-2 infection. In culture with approximately 9.5 IU/ml IL-2 and around 10 ug/ml peptides, PBMC were grown at 1.5 million to 2 million per well. Assay used: immunoSEQ multiplex PCR; TCRdb lists only in-frame clones, some missing. The sample shows over 50,000 clones, around 73% of them seen only once. Study results and caveats: Late after vaccination, infection- and vaccine-induced clones showed marked clonal contraction. Just 1 of 255 vaccine-induced clones in healthy recipients was cross-reactive.

With respect to this clone: Antigen: not known.

This sequence was found in a human donor who received a COVID-19 vaccine. Source: CD4+ T cells from PBMCs cultured with HCoV-229E spike peptides, taken after COVID-19 vaccination.

The CDR3 nucleotides read TGTGCCAGCTCACCACGGTCGTCGGCGCCCCTCCACTTT. This codes for CASSPRSSAPLHF. The rearrangement links TRBV18 to TRBJ1-6; D remains ambiguous. The CDR3 consists of 13 residues. CDR1 and CDR2 from the germline V gene are KGHSH and LQKENI. Trimming removed 1 base at V and 13 bases at J, with 11 bases between.